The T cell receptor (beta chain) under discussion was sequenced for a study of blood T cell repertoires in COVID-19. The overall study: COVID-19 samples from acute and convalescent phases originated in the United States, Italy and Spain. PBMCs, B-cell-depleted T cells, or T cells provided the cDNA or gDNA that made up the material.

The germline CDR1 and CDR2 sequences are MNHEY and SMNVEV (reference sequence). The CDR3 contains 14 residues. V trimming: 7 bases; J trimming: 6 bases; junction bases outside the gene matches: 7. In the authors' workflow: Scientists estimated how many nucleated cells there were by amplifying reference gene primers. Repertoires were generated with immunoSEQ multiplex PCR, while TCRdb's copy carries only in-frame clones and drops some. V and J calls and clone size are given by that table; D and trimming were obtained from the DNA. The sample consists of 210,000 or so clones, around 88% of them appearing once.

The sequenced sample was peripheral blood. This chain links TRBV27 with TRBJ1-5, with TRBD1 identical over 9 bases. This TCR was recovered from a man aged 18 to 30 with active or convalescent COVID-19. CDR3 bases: TGTGCCAGCAAGACCGGGACAGGGCCTCAGCCCCAGCATTTT. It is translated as CASKTGTGPQPQHF.